The text below deals with one T cell receptor beta chain. Each donor's blood draw was approximately 10 milliliters of peripheral blood. Per sample, at least 6 micrograms of total RNA were extracted. This entry comes from a study of blood T cells in healthy people across ages. On the study more broadly: About one barcoded beta molecule per two T cells came from capture by template switching.

Trimming took off 0 bases at V and 0 bases at J, with 8 bases between the two ends. The CDR3 length is 15 residues. Germline V gene data show CDR1 as LGHNA and CDR2 as YSLEER. A sample-barcoded 5' primer and a J-beta primer mix were used in a second PCR of roughly 6 to 11 cycles. Each CDR3 protein is one row after TCRdb ran MiXCR on the 5' RACE reads. The table has around 1,800,000 distinct CDR3 sequences, about 39% seen once; the top ten hold around 23%. The rearrangement links TRBV4-3 to TRBJ1-2; no definite D call. Material for sequencing was blood. The origin of this receptor is a human donor in good health. In nucleotides, the CDR3 is TGCGCCAGCAGCCAAGATCCCCTGTCTAACTATGGCTACACCTTC. Amino acids: CASSQDPLSNYGYTF.